A single sample gave rise to the 28 T cell receptor beta chains below, sequenced in a study of blood T cell repertoires in COVID-19. The table came from immunoSEQ multiplex PCR; TCRdb's copy has only in-frame clones and leaves some out. The sample holds 200,000 to 250,000 clones, around 84% seen once. Sequencing used peripheral blood. The origin of the receptors is a man aged 40-49 years with acute or convalescent COVID-19.

The chain combines TRBV7-8 with TRBJ1-2; possibly TRBD1 for D (6 bases). The CDR3 consists of 18 residues. Germline V gene data show CDR1 as SGHVS and CDR2 as FQNEAQ. The V end lost 0 bases, the J end lost 4 bases, and 21 bases lay between the germline ends. The CDR3 DNA sequence: TGTGCCAGCAGCTTAGCTCGAGCCCCCTTACAGGGTACCTATGGCTACACCTTC. Translated: CASSLARAPLQGTYGYTF.

The chain combines TRBV4-3 with TRBJ1-6, with D unclear. From germline, CDR1 is LGHNA and CDR2 YSLEER. The CDR3 is 15 amino acids. V was trimmed by 1 base and J by 11 bases, leaving 15 bases between them. CDR3 DNA: TGCGCCAGCAGCCAAGGGTTTCCAGACTGGGCACCCCTCCACTTT. Its protein is CASSQGFPDWAPLHF.

This clone occurred many times. The rearrangement joins TRBV27 to TRBJ1-2, with D hard to call. This CDR3 has 14 residues. The V gene's germline CDR1 is MNHEY and CDR2 SMNVEV (reference sequence). Trimming took 5 bases from V and 2 from J, leaving 12 bases between them. CDR3 bases: TGTGCCAGCAGTATTGGTGCAGGCAACTATGGCTACACCTTC. Protein: CASSIGAGNYGYTF.

Notes on this clone: The junction departs from the called germline gene at one end, perhaps through a read error. The chain uses TRBV3-1 (or the pseudogene TRBV3-2) and TRBJ2-1; TRBD1 aligns across 7 bases. The length of the CDR3 is 9 residues. The germline gives CDR1 LGHDT, CDR2 YNNKEL (reference sequence). CDR3 amino acids: CAKAGGSVF. In nucleotides, the CDR3 is TGTGCCAAAGCAGGGGGATCTGTCTTC.

With regard to this clone: Other DNA sequences within the sample encode an identical CDR3. The CDR3 region has the DNA TGTGCCAGCAGCTCCGGGACAGGGGTCGGCGAGCAGTACTTC. Its protein product is CASSSGTGVGEQYF. The chain couples TRBV5-5 to TRBJ2-7; 10 bases are shared with TRBD1. The V gene's germline CDR1 is SGHKS and CDR2 YYEKEE (reference sequence). The CDR3 loop spans 14 amino acids. V trimming: 3 bases; J trimming: 6 bases; junction bases outside the gene matches: 6.

The CDR3 loop reads CASFFRGRGTEAFF. The DNA for the CDR3 is TGTGCCAGCTTTTTCAGGGGGCGCGGTACTGAAGCTTTCTTT. The chain is built from TRBV6-5 and TRBJ1-1, with 8 bases lining up with TRBD1. In germline, CDR1 is MNHEY, CDR2 SVGAGI. V lost 8 bases to trimming and J lost 5 bases; unmatched junction nucleotides: 10. The CDR3 runs 14 residues.

This clone appeared a single time. V and J are TRBV11-2 and TRBJ2-2; D gene ambiguous. Germline assignment: CDR1 SGHAT and CDR2 FQNNGV. The CDR3 sequence is 13 residues long. Deletions cut 0 bases from V and 4 bases from J, with 3 bases between. In DNA, the CDR3 is TGTGCCAGCAGCTTAGACGTCACCGGGGAGCTGTTTTTT. It codes for CASSLDVTGELFF.

This clone was seen just once. The chain carries TRBV15 and TRBJ2-1; D remains ambiguous. Germline V gene data show CDR1 as LNHNV and CDR2 as YYDKDF (reference sequence). V lost 0 bases to trimming and J lost 7 bases, with 7 bases between them. The CDR3 length is 13 residues. The CDR3 bases are TGTGCCACCAGCAGAGAATTTGTAAATGAGCAGTTCTTC. This codes for CATSREFVNEQFF.

V is TRBV5-6 and J is TRBJ1-1; D not certain. CDR3 size: 14 residues. CDR1 is SGHDT, CDR2 YYEEEE, per germline. Trimming took off 3 bases at V and 0 bases at J, with 9 bases between the two ends. CDR3 in DNA: TGTGCCAGCAGCTATCAGACACTGAACACTGAAGCTTTCTTT. It yields the protein CASSYQTLNTEAFF.

CDR3 bases: TGTGCCAGCAGCCAAGATCGGAGTGACACTGAAGCTTTCTTT. Protein product: CASSQDRSDTEAFF. The chain links TRBV4-2 to TRBJ1-1; D gene uncertain. Per the germline V gene, CDR1 is LGHNA and CDR2 is YNFKEQ. Trimming removed 0 bases from V and 3 bases from J, with 8 bases in between. The CDR3 has 14 amino acids.

This chain connects TRBV6-4 to TRBJ2-3; 10 bases align to TRBD2. V dropped 6 bases and J dropped 2; count of bases not matched to a gene: 14. This CDR3 region has 18 residues. The germline CDR1 and CDR2 sequences are MRHNA and SNTAGT. CDR3 bases: TGTGCCAGCAGCGCTCCCAAAAATAGCGGGGGGATCACAGATACGCAGTATTTT. The encoded protein is CASSAPKNSGGITDTQYF.

This clone was detected only a few times. V gene TRBV2 combines with J gene TRBJ1-5, with D tentatively TRBD1 (5 bases). Looked up from germline, CDR1 is SNHLY and CDR2 is FYNNEI. This CDR3 region has 12 residues. Trimming stripped 8 bases from V and 9 bases from J, with 14 bases between. In DNA, the CDR3 is TGTGCCAGCGGGCCTCCGGGGGGGCCCCAGCATTTT. This encodes CASGPPGGPQHF.

This CDR3 is CASSLTSDGGTEAFF. As DNA, the CDR3 is TGTGCCAGCAGCTTAACGTCGGACGGGGGCACTGAAGCTTTCTTT. The chain joins TRBV7-3 to TRBJ1-1; tentatively, D is TRBD1 (5 bases). The CDR3 length is 15 residues. Deletions cut 0 bases from V and 4 bases from J, with 12 bases between. Germline V gene sequence: CDR1 SGHTA, CDR2 FQGTGA.

This sequence joins TRBV5-1 and TRBJ2-2, with 9 bases aligning to TRBD1. The V segment lost 5 bases and the J segment 10 bases; nucleotides outside the gene matches: 3. CDR3 length equals 12 residues. Germline V gene lookup returns CDR1 SGHRS and CDR2 YFSETQ. CDR3 nucleotides: TGCGCCAGCAGTCGGGACAGGGAGGAGCTGTTTTTT. This sequence encodes CASSRDREELFF.

This clone turned up a few times. V gene TRBV5-6 combines with J gene TRBJ1-4; D remains ambiguous. V was trimmed by 4 bases and J by 5 bases, leaving 12 bases between them. The CDR3 has 14 amino acids. The germline gives CDR1 SGHDT, CDR2 YYEEEE. The CDR3 is CASSPGLWNEKLFF. CDR3 DNA sequence: TGTGCCAGCAGCCCCGGACTGTGGAATGAAAAACTGTTTTTT.

The J gene is TRBJ2-7, the V gene TRBV7-6; possibly TRBD1 for D (5 bases). Germline V gives CDR1 SGHVS, CDR2 FNYEAQ. V lost 2 bases to trimming and J lost 5 bases, with 7 bases between them. The CDR3 spans 12 residues. CDR3 region: CASSLPGNEQYF. The CDR3 nucleotides are TGTGCCAGCAGCTTACCAGGGAACGAGCAGTACTTC.

This clone appeared a single time. The chain employs TRBV4-3 and TRBJ1-3; D unclear. Germline lookup yields CDR1 LGHNA and CDR2 YSLEER. This CDR3 spans 15 amino acids. The germline V and J ends were trimmed by 1 base and 8 bases, with 15 bases remaining between them. The CDR3 spells CASSQGLLLADTIYF. CDR3 bases: TGCGCCAGCAGCCAAGGACTATTACTGGCGGACACCATATATTTT.

Turning to this clone: The identical CDR3 is also encoded by other nucleotide sequences in the sample. This chain connects TRBV7-2 to TRBJ1-5, with a weak D call TRBD1 (5 bases). Germline CDR1 reads SGHTA; CDR2 reads FQGNSA. The CDR3 spans 15 residues. V was shortened by 1 base and J by 2 bases, with 9 bases between the two germline ends. CDR3 loop: CASSLGSGGNQPQHF. CDR3 sequence (DNA): TGTGCCAGCAGCTTAGGATCGGGGGGCAATCAGCCCCAGCATTTT.

The J gene is TRBJ2-4, the V gene TRBV5-4; 12 bases are shared with TRBD1. Trimming cost V 2 bases and J 6 bases; bases outside gene matches: 3. Per germline, CDR1 SGHNT and CDR2 YYREEE (reference sequence). This CDR3 comprises 15 residues. In DNA form, the CDR3 reads TGTGCCAGCAGCTTCCGGGACAGGGGGCCAAACATTCAGTACTTC. Amino acids: CASSFRDRGPNIQYF.

As for this clone: Additional DNA sequences in this sample encode the identical CDR3. This rearrangement joins TRBV5-4 to TRBJ2-5; a weak D match, TRBD2 (6 bases). Germline CDR1 reads SGHNT; CDR2 reads YYREEE (reference sequence). V was shortened by 4 bases and J by 2 bases, with 9 bases between the two germline ends. The CDR3 has 13 amino acids. The DNA of the CDR3 is TGTGCCAGCAGCCAGGGACTTCAAGAGACCCAGTACTTC. Residues: CASSQGLQETQYF.

The V gene is TRBV9, the J gene TRBJ2-5; 7 bases line up with TRBD1. CDR1 is SGDLS and CDR2 is YYNGEE in the germline V gene. Trimming removed 0 bases from V and 5 bases from J; junction bases left unmatched: 10. The CDR3 is 16 residues long. CDR3 coding DNA: TGTGCCAGCAGCGTAGCTGGGTTCACAGGGGCTGAGACCCAGTACTTC. Amino acid sequence: CASSVAGFTGAETQYF. The whole variable domain, filled in from reference TRBV9 and TRBJ2-5, reads DSGVTQTPKHLITATGQRVTLRCSPRSGDLSVYWYQQSLDQGLQFLIQYYNGEERAKGNILERFSAQQFPDLHSELNLSSLELGDSALYFCASSVAGFTGAETQYFGPGTRLLVL.

Only one count was recorded for this clone. This chain uses TRBV6-4 with TRBJ2-6; perhaps TRBD1 as D (5 bases). Trimming stripped 4 bases from V and 8 bases from J, with 6 bases between. Germline CDR1 MRHNA, CDR2 SNTAGT. The CDR3 totals 12 residues. DNA of the CDR3: TGTGCCAGCAGTGGACAGCCCAACGTCCTGACTTTC. This translates into CASSGQPNVLTF.

This clone occurred once. As DNA, the CDR3 is TGTGCCAGCAGCTACACAAATAGCAATCAGCCCCAGCATTTT. It codes for CASSYTNSNQPQHF. This chain uses TRBV16 with TRBJ1-5, with unresolved D. The V end was cut by 5 bases, the J end by 0 bases, with 8 bases between. The length of the CDR3 is 14 residues. Germline values: CDR1 KGHSY, CDR2 FQNENV.

This clone has just one count. This rearrangement joins TRBV18 to TRBJ2-5; 10 nucleotides line up with TRBD1. Germline trimming cut 5 bases from V and 3 bases from J; bases unmatched to any gene: 3. The CDR3 covers 14 residues. Germline CDR1 reads KGHSH; CDR2 reads LQKENI. CDR3 nucleotides: TGTGCCAGCTCAGTGACAGGGGGCGAAGAGACCCAGTACTTC. Amino acid sequence: CASSVTGGEETQYF.

The chain joins TRBV6-5 to TRBJ2-1; D not certain. The CDR3 sequence is 14 residues long. Germline V gene data show CDR1 as MNHEY and CDR2 as SVGAGI. Trimming took 0 bases from V and 5 from J, leaving 8 bases between them. CDR3 sequence reads: CASSYSFSHNEQFF. In DNA form, the CDR3 reads TGTGCCAGCAGTTACTCCTTCTCTCACAATGAGCAGTTCTTC.

The V gene is TRBV5-4, the J gene TRBJ2-7, with 8 bases identical to TRBD2. CDR1 and CDR2 (germline): SGHNT, YYREEE (reference sequence). V was clipped by 2 bases and J by 7 bases; unmatched bases: 8. The length of the CDR3 is 14 residues. As DNA, the CDR3 is TGTGCCAGCAGCTTCAGGACTAGCAGAGAAGAGCAGTACTTC. Amino acid sequence: CASSFRTSREEQYF. Based on the CDR3 plus reference TRBV5-4 and TRBJ2-7, the full variable domain is ETGVTQSPTHLIKTRGQQVTLRCSSQSGHNTVSWYQQALGQGPQFIFQYYREEENGRGNFPPRFSGLQFPNYSSELNVNALELDDSALYLCASSFRTSREEQYFGPGTRLTVT.

This clone was observed once. The V gene is TRBV4-1, the J gene TRBJ2-5; 7 bases agree with TRBD2. The germline CDR1 and CDR2 sequences are MGHRA and YSYEKL. The CDR3 contains 16 residues. Germline trimming cut 4 bases from V and 4 bases from J; bases unmatched to any gene: 12. Written as DNA, the CDR3 is TGCGCCAGCAGCCGCAGCGGGACGAACCCTACAGAGACCCAGTACTTC. This sequence encodes CASSRSGTNPTETQYF.

CDR3 amino acids: CASSPRLISGANVLTF. The CDR3 DNA sequence: TGTGCCAGCAGCCCTAGACTGATCTCTGGGGCCAACGTCCTGACTTTC. The chain carries TRBV7-2 and TRBJ2-6; D is uncertain. V lost 5 bases and J 0 bases, leaving 11 bases between the germline ends. Looked up from germline, CDR1 is SGHTA and CDR2 is FQGNSA. CDR3 size: 16 residues.